The rows below give T cell receptor beta chains drawn from one sample of a study of blood T cell repertoires in COVID-19. The method was immunoSEQ multiplex PCR; TCRdb's version includes in-frame clones alone and lacks a portion of them. The repertoire holds some 160,000 clones, with more than 75% as singletons. Sample: peripheral blood. These receptors all stem from a man between 18 and 29 years old with acute or convalescent COVID-19. CDR3s include the opening cysteine and the closing phenylalanine or tryptophan. A D gene is named only where the DNA matches it firmly. Clone size is shown for a subset of rows, as once, few, many or a class of expanded clone.

v_call: TRBV25-1
j_call: TRBJ2-7
clone_size: NA
d_call: TRBD2
cdr3_nt: TGTGCCAGCAACGGACTAGCGGGAGGTTCCTACGAGCAGTACTTC
cdr3_aa: CASNGLAGGSYEQYF

v_call: TRBV4-2
j_call: TRBJ2-2
clone_size: NA
d_call: TRBD2
cdr3_nt: TGTGCCAGCAGCCAAGATTTTCTAGCGGAATATTCGAACACCGGGGAGCTGTTTTTT
cdr3_aa: CASSQDFLAEYSNTGELFF

v_call: TRBV7-6
j_call: TRBJ1-1
clone_size: NA
d_call: NA
cdr3_nt: TGTGCCAGCAGCTCCCGACAGAACCTGAACACTGAAGCTTTCTTT
cdr3_aa: CASSSRQNLNTEAFF

v_call: TRBV6-6
j_call: TRBJ1-3
clone_size: NA
d_call: TRBD1
cdr3_nt: TGTGCCAGCAGTTACGGGACAGGGAGCTCTGGAAACACCATATATTTT
cdr3_aa: CASSYGTGSSGNTIYF

v_call: TRBV27
j_call: TRBJ1-1
clone_size: NA
d_call: TRBD1
cdr3_nt: TGTGCCAGCAGTCTAGACAGGGGGATAGGCGCTGAAGCTTTCTTT
cdr3_aa: CASSLDRGIGAEAFF

v_call: TRBV5-5
j_call: TRBJ1-2
clone_size: once
d_call: NA
cdr3_nt: TGTGCCAGCAGCGGGGGAGGGGTATGGGGCTACACCTTC
cdr3_aa: CASSGGGVWGYTF

v_call: TRBV6-1
j_call: TRBJ2-1
clone_size: NA
d_call: TRBD2
cdr3_nt: TGTGCCAGCAGTGAACGGGGTCCGGGACTAGTTGTTGCCTCCTACAATGAGCAGTTCTTC
cdr3_aa: CASSERGPGLVVASYNEQFF

v_call: TRBV6-1
j_call: TRBJ1-1
clone_size: NA
d_call: NA
cdr3_nt: TGTGCCAGCAGTGCTCGAAAGGGTGGACAGACGAACACTGAAGCTTTCTTT
cdr3_aa: CASSARKGGQTNTEAFF

v_call: TRBV7-2
j_call: TRBJ2-3
clone_size: NA
d_call: NA
cdr3_nt: TGTGCCAGCAGCCCCGGACTTAGCACAGATACGCAGTATTTT
cdr3_aa: CASSPGLSTDTQYF

v_call: TRBV4-1
j_call: TRBJ2-6
clone_size: once
d_call: NA
cdr3_nt: TGCGCCAGCAGCCAAGAGCGCACAGGGCCCGGCTCGGGGGCCAACGTCCTGACTTTC
cdr3_aa: CASSQERTGPGSGANVLTF

v_call: TRBV5-1
j_call: TRBJ2-3
clone_size: NA
d_call: NA
cdr3_nt: TGCGCCAGCAGCTTGGTTAGTCTCGAAACAGATACGCAGTATTTT
cdr3_aa: CASSLVSLETDTQYF

v_call: TRBV10-2
j_call: TRBJ2-1
clone_size: NA
d_call: TRBD2
cdr3_nt: TGCGCCAGCAGTGGATCTAGCGGGGGAAGCGATGAGCAGTTCTTC
cdr3_aa: CASSGSSGGSDEQFF

v_call: TRBV30
j_call: TRBJ2-4
clone_size: NA
d_call: NA
cdr3_nt: TGTGCCTGGGGTGGCAGGGGGGACATTCAGTACTTC
cdr3_aa: CAWGGRGDIQYF

v_call: TRBV6-5
j_call: TRBJ2-1
clone_size: NA
d_call: TRBD2
cdr3_nt: TGTGCCAGCAAAAGAACTAGCGGCTACAATGAGCAGTTCTTC
cdr3_aa: CASKRTSGYNEQFF

v_call: TRBV27
j_call: TRBJ2-3
clone_size: NA
d_call: NA
cdr3_nt: TGTGCCAGCCGGGTAGGAGATACGCAGTATTTT
cdr3_aa: CASRVGDTQYF

v_call: TRBV3-1/TRBV3-2
j_call: TRBJ2-5
clone_size: NA
d_call: TRBD2
cdr3_nt: TGTGCCAGCAGCAGTAGCGGGGGGGCCCCGGAGACCCAGTACTTC
cdr3_aa: CASSSSGGAPETQYF

v_call: TRBV6-5
j_call: TRBJ1-3
clone_size: NA
d_call: TRBD1
cdr3_nt: TGTGCCAGCAAAAGGGGACAGGACTCTGGAAACACCATATATTTT
cdr3_aa: CASKRGQDSGNTIYF

v_call: TRBV11-2
j_call: TRBJ1-2
clone_size: NA
d_call: TRBD1
cdr3_nt: TGTGCCAGCAGCTTAGATACGGGAACAGGGGAAACCTTC
cdr3_aa: CASSLDTGTGETF

v_call: TRBV24-1
j_call: TRBJ1-2
clone_size: NA
d_call: TRBD1
cdr3_nt: TGTGCCACCAGTGATTGGGACAGCCACTACACCTTC
cdr3_aa: CATSDWDSHYTF

v_call: TRBV5-1
j_call: TRBJ1-1
clone_size: NA
d_call: NA
cdr3_nt: TGCGCCAGCAGCCCCCGGGAGTCGGACACTGAAGCTTTCTTT
cdr3_aa: CASSPRESDTEAFF

v_call: TRBV28
j_call: TRBJ2-1
clone_size: NA
d_call: TRBD2
cdr3_nt: TGTGCCAGCAGTCCCCTACTAGCGGGAGGCCGAAATGAGCAGTTCTTC
cdr3_aa: CASSPLLAGGRNEQFF

v_call: TRBV4-1
j_call: TRBJ2-7
clone_size: NA
d_call: NA
cdr3_nt: TGCGCCAGCAGCCAAGACCCTAGAGAGTACGAGCAGTACTTC
cdr3_aa: CASSQDPREYEQYF

v_call: TRBV6-6
j_call: TRBJ2-5
clone_size: NA
d_call: NA
cdr3_nt: TGTGCCAGCAGTTACGGAGCGGTCCGGGAGACCCAGTACTTC
cdr3_aa: CASSYGAVRETQYF

v_call: TRBV20-1
j_call: TRBJ2-1
clone_size: NA
d_call: NA
cdr3_nt: TGCAGTGCGGGGCCTTACAATGAGCAGTTCTTC
cdr3_aa: CSAGPYNEQFF

v_call: TRBV7-2
j_call: TRBJ1-1
clone_size: NA
d_call: NA
cdr3_nt: TGTGCCAGCAGCTTACAATTAGCGGGGGGACCGGGTAACACTGAAGCTTTCTTT
cdr3_aa: CASSLQLAGGPGNTEAFF

v_call: TRBV5-5
j_call: TRBJ1-2
clone_size: NA
d_call: NA
cdr3_nt: TGTGCCAGCAGCCGGACGACAGAGGCTTATTATGGCTACACCTTC
cdr3_aa: CASSRTTEAYYGYTF

v_call: TRBV11-3
j_call: TRBJ2-7
clone_size: NA
d_call: TRBD1
cdr3_nt: TGTGCCAGCAGCCAACAGGGGGAGTACGAGCAGTACTTC
cdr3_aa: CASSQQGEYEQYF

v_call: TRBV6-6
j_call: TRBJ1-4
clone_size: NA
d_call: TRBD1
cdr3_nt: TGTGCCAGCAGTCCCCCGGACAGGGCAAATGAAAAACTGTTTTTT
cdr3_aa: CASSPPDRANEKLFF